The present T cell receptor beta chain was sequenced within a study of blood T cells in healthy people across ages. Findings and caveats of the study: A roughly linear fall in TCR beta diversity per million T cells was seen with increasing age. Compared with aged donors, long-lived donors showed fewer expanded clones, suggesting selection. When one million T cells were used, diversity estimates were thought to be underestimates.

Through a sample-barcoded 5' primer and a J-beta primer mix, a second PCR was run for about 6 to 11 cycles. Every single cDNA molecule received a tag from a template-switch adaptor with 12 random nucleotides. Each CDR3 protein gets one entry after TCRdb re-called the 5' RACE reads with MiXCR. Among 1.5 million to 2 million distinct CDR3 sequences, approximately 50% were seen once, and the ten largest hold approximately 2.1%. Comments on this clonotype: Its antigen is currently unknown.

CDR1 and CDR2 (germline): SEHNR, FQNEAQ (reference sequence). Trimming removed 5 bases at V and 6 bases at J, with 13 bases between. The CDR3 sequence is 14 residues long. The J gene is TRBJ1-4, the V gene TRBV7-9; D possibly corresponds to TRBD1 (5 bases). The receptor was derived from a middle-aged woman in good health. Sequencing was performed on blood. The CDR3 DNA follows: TGTGCCAGCAGCGCCCACGGGGGTGATGAAAAACTGTTTTTT. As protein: CASSAHGGDEKLFF.